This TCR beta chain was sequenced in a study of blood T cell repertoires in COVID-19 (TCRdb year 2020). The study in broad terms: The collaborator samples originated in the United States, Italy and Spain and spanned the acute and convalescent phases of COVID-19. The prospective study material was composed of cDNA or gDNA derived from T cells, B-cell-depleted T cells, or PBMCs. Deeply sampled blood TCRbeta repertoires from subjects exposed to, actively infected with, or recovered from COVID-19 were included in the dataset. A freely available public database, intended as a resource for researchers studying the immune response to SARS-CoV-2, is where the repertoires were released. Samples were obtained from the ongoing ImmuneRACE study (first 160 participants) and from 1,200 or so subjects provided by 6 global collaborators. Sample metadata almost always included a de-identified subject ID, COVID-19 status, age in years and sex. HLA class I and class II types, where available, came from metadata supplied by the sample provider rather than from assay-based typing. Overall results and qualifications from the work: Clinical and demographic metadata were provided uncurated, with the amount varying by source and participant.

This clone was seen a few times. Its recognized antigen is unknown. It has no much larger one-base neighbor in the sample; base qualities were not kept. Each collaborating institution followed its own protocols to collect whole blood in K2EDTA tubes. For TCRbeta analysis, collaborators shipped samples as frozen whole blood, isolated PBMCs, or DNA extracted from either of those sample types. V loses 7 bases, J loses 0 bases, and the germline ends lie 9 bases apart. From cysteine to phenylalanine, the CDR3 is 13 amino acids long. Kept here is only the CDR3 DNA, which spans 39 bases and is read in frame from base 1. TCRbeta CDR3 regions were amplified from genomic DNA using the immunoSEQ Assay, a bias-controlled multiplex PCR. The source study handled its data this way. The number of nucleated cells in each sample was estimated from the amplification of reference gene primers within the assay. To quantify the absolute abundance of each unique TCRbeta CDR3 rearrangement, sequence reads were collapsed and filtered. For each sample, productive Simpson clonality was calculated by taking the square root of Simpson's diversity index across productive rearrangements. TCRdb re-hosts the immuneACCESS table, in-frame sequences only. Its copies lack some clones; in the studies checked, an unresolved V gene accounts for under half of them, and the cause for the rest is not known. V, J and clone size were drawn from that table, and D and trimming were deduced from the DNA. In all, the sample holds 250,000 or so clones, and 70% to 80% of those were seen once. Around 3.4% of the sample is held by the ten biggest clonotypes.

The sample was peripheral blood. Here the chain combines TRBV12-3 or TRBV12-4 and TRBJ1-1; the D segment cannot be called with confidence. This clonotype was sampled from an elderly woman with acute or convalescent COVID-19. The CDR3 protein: CASKTEMNTEAFF. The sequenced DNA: TGTGCCAGCAAGACGGAGATGAACACTGAAGCTTTCTTT.